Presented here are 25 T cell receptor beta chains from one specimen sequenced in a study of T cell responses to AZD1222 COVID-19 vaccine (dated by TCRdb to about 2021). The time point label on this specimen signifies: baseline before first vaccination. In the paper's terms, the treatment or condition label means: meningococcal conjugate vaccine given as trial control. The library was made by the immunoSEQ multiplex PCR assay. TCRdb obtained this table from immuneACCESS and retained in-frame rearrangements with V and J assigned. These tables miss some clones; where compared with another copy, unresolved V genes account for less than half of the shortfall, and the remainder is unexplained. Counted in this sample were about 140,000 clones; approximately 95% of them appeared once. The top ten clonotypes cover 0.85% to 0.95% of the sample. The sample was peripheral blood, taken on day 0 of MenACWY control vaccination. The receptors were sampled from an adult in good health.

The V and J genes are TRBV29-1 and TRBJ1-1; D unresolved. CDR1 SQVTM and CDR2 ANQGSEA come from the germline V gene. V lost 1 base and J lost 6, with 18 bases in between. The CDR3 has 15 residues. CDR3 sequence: CSVEGKGGWYPEAFF. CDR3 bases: TGCAGCGTTGAAGGAAAAGGCGGGTGGTATCCTGAAGCTTTCTTT.

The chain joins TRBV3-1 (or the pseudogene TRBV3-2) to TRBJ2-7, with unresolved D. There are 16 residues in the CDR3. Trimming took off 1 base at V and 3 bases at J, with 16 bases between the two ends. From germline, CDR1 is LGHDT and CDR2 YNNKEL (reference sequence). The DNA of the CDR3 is TGTGCCAGCAGCCAAGTTAGGGCAGGTCCCGGCTACGAGCAGTACTTC. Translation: CASSQVRAGPGYEQYF.

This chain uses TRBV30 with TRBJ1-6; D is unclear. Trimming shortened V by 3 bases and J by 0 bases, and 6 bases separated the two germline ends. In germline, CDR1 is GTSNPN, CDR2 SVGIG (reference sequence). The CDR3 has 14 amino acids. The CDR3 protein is CAWSRSSYNSPLHF. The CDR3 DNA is TGTGCCTGGAGCAGAAGCTCCTATAATTCACCCCTCCACTTT.

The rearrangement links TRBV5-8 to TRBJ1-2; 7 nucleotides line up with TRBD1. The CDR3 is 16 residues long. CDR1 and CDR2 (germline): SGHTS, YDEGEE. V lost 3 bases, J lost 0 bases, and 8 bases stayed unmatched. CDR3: CASSSYRQGANYGYTF. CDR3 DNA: TGTGCCAGCAGCTCGTATAGACAGGGAGCTAACTATGGCTACACCTTC.

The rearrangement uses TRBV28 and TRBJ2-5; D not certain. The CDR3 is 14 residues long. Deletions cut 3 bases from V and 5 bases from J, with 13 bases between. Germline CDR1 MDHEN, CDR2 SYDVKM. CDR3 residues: CASSFLRPLETQYF. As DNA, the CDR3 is TGTGCCAGCAGTTTTTTACGGCCCCTCGAGACCCAGTACTTC.

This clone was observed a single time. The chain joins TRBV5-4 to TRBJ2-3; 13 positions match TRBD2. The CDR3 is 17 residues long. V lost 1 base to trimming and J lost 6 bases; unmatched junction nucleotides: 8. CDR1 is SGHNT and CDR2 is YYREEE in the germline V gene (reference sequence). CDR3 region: CASSLSSLAGGPDTQYF. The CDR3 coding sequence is TGTGCCAGCAGCTTGAGCTCACTAGCGGGGGGGCCGGATACGCAGTATTTT.

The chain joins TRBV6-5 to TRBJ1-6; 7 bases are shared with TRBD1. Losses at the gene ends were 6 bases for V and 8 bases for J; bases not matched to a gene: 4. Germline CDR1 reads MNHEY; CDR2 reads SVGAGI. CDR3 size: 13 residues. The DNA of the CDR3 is TGTGCCAGCAGGCCACAGGGGTATTCACCCCTCCACTTT. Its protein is CASRPQGYSPLHF.

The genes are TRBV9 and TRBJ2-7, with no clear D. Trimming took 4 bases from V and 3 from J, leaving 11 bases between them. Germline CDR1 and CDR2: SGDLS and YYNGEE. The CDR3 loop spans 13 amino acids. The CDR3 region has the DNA TGTGCCAGCAGCCACGAACCCCACTACGAGCAGTACTTC. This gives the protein CASSHEPHYEQYF.

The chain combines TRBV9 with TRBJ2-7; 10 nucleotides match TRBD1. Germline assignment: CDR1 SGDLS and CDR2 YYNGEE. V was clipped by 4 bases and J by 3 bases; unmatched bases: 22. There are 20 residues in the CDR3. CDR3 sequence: CASSPKPGQGWPDYLYEQYF. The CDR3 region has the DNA TGTGCCAGCAGCCCGAAACCGGGACAGGGGTGGCCCGACTACCTCTACGAGCAGTACTTC.

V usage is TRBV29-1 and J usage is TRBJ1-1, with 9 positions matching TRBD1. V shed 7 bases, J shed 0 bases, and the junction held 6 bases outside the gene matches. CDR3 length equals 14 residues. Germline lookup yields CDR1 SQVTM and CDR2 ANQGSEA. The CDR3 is CSGRQGGLNTEAFF. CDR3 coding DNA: TGCAGCGGAAGACAGGGGGGATTGAACACTGAAGCTTTCTTT.

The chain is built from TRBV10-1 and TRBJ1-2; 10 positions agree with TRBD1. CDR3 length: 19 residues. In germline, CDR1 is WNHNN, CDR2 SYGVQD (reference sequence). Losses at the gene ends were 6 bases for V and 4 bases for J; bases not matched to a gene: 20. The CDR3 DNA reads TGCGCCAGCAGACCCTATAACCCGGGACAGGGGCGGGCGGGCTATGGCTACACCTTC. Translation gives CASRPYNPGQGRAGYGYTF.

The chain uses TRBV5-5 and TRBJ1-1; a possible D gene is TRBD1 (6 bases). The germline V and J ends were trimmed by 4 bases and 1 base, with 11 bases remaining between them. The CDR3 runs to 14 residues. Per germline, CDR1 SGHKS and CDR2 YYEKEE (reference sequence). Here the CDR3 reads CASSTPGQNTEAFF. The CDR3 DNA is TGTGCCAGCAGCACACCGGGACAGAACACTGAAGCTTTCTTT.

The CDR3 loop reads CASSPRGTLTDTQYF. CDR3 bases: TGTGCCAGCAGCCCCCGCGGGACCCTCACAGATACGCAGTATTTT. This chain uses TRBV5-4 with TRBJ2-3; the D gene is possibly TRBD2 (6 bases). Trimming shortened V by 4 bases and J by 2 bases, and 14 bases separated the two germline ends. CDR1 and CDR2 (germline): SGHNT, YYREEE (reference sequence). The CDR3 length is 15 residues.

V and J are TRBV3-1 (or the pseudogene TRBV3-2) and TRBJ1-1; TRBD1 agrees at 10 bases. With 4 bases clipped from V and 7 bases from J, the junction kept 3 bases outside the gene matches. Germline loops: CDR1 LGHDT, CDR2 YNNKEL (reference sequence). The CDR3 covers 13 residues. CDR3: CASSPGDRGEAFF. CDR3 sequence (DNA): TGTGCCAGCAGCCCAGGGGACAGGGGTGAAGCTTTCTTT.

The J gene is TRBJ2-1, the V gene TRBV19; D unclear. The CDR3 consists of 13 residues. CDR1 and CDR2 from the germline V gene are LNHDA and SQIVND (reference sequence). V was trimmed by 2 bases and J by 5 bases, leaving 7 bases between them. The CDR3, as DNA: TGTGCCAGTAGTATAATCGCAGACAATGAGCAGTTCTTC. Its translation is CASSIIADNEQFF.

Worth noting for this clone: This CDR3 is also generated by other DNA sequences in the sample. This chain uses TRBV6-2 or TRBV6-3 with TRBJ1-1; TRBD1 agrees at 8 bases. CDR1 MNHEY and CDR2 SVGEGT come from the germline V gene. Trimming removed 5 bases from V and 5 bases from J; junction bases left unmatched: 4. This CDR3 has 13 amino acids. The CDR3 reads CASSDRGGTEAFF. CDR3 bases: TGTGCCAGCAGTGACAGGGGCGGTACTGAAGCTTTCTTT.

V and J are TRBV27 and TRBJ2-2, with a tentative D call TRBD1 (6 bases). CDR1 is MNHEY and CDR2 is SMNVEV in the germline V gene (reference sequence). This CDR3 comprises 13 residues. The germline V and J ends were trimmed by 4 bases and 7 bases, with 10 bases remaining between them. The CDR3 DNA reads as TGTGCCAGCAGTTCCTACAGGGACGGGGAGCTGTTTTTT. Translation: CASSSYRDGELFF.

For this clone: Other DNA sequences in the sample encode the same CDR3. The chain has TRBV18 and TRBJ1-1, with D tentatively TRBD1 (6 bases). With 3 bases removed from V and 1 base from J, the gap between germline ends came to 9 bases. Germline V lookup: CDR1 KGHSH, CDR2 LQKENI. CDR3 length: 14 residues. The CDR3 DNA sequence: TGTGCCAGCTCACCTCGGACAGAGAACACTGAAGCTTTCTTT. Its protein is CASSPRTENTEAFF.

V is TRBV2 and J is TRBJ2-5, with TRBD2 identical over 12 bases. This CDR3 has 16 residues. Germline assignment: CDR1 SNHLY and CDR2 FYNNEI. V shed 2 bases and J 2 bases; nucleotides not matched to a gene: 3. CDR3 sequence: CASSETLAGGQETQYF. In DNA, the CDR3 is TGTGCCAGCAGTGAAACCCTAGCGGGAGGGCAAGAGACCCAGTACTTC.

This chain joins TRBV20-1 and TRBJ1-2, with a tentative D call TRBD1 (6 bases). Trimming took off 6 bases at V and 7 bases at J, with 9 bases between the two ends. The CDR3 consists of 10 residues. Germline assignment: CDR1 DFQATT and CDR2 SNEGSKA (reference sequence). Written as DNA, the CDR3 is TGCAGTGCCAAAGGGGGTGGCTACACCTTC. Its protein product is CSAKGGGYTF.

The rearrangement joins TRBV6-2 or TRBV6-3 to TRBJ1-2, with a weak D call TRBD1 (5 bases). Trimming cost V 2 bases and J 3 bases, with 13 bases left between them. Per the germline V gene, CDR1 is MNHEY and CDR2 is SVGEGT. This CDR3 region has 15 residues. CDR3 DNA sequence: TGTGCCAGCAGTTACGAGGGGACCCTATACTATGGCTACACCTTC. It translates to CASSYEGTLYYGYTF.

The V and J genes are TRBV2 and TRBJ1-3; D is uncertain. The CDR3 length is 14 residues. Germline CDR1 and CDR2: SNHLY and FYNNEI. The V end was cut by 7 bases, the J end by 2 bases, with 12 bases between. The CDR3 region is CASTGELAGNTIYF. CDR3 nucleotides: TGTGCCAGCACTGGCGAGCTAGCTGGAAACACCATATATTTT.

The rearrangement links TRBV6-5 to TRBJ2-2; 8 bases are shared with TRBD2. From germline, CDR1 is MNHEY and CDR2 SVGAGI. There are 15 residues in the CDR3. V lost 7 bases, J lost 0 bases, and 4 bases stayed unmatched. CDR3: CASIPGLANTGELFF. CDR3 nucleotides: TGTGCCAGCATACCGGGACTAGCGAACACCGGGGAGCTGTTTTTT.

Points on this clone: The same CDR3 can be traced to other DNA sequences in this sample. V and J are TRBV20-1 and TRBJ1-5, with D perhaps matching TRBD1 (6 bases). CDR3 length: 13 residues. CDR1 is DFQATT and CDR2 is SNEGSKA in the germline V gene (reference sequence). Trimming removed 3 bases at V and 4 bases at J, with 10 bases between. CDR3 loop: CSASTGRNQPQHF. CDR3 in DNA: TGCAGTGCTAGTACAGGGCGGAATCAGCCCCAGCATTTT.

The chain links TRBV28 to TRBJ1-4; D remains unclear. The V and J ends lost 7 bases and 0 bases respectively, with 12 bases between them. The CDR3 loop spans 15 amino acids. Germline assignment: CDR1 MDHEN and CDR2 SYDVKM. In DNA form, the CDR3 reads TGTGCCAGCACCGACTCGAGGACAACTAATGAAAAACTGTTTTTT. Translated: CASTDSRTTNEKLFF.